The 7 T cell receptor beta chains reported below all come from one sample, sequenced in a study of regulatory T cells in long-lasting Graves disease. The time point: newly diagnosed GD, antithyroid drugs for less than 3 months. Researchers made the TCR library from RNA that was extracted from PBMCs. Arm-PCR of CDR3 regions with iRepertoire HTBI primers generated TCR beta libraries. TCRdb used MiXCR to reprocess the multiplex PCR reads, holding one entry per CDR3 protein. The repertoire includes approximately 360,000 distinct CDR3 sequences, about 12% of them detected once, and 15% to 20% sits in the top ten. The same specimen was also included in a second study, on T cells in Graves' hyperthyroidism and ophthalmopathy.

The input for sequencing was peripheral blood mononuclear cells (PBMCs), taken at new diagnosis, from a patient treated with antithyroid drugs. All receptors derive from a woman under 30 with Graves disease.

This clonotype has ten or more counts. The V and J genes are TRBV20-1 and TRBJ1-2, with 7 bases that match TRBD1. J gave up 3 bases and V 5 bases, and 9 bases lay outside the gene matches. CDR1 and CDR2 (germline): DFQATT, SNEGSKA (reference sequence). The CDR3 has 14 residues. The CDR3 is CSARDREHYYGYTF. CDR3 DNA sequence: TGCAGTGCTCGGGACAGAGAACACTACTATGGCTACACCTTC.

As for this clonotype: This may stem from a read error, because a much larger clone lies one nucleotide away. V gene TRBV3-1 combines with J gene TRBJ2-7; TRBD2 might be the D (5 bases). From germline, CDR1 is LGHDT and CDR2 YNNKEL (reference sequence). The CDR3 loop spans 15 amino acids. CDR3 residues: CASSPQAEARGEQHF. Here the CDR3 DNA reads TGTGCCAGCAGCCCCCAAGCGGAGGCTCGCGGCGAGCAGCACTTC.

This clonotype was recorded at least ten times. The gene calls are TRBV7-9 and TRBJ2-1; D is unresolved. Germline CDR1 is SEHNR and CDR2 is FQNEAQ (reference sequence). The CDR3 loop spans 16 amino acids. Trimming cost V 4 bases and J 5 bases, with 18 bases left between them. The DNA of the CDR3 is TGTGCCAGCAGCTCAGGATATGATAGGGTGGACAATGAGCAGTTCTTC. Translation gives CASSSGYDRVDNEQFF.

This clonotype was observed many times. The rearrangement joins TRBV12-3 or TRBV12-4 to TRBJ1-2, with D perhaps matching TRBD1 (5 bases). This CDR3 is built from 13 residues. The V gene lost 6 bases and the J gene lost 5 bases, with 13 bases spanning the gap. The CDR3 DNA reads TGTGCCAGCAGCCCGACCTGGGGGTATGGCTACACCTTC. Translation gives CASSPTWGYGYTF.

This clonotype was seen at least ten times. The gene calls are TRBV15 and TRBJ1-2; 9 nucleotides align to TRBD1. The junction had 7 bases not matched to a gene; V was cut back by 0 bases and J by 2 bases. Germline V gene lookup returns CDR1 LNHNV and CDR2 YYDKDF (reference sequence). The CDR3 is 17 amino acids. The DNA for the CDR3 is TGTGCCACCAGCAGAGATATTACCGGGACAGGGAACTATGGCTACACCTTC. The encoded protein is CATSRDITGTGNYGYTF.

A remark on this clonotype: A read error may explain this, as a much larger clone is one base away. The chain carries TRBV7-2 and TRBJ2-5; 8 bases are shared with TRBD1. The J call is uncertain, as TRBJ2-1 better fits the DNA end. The CDR3 contains 15 residues. Per germline, CDR1 SGHTA and CDR2 FQGNSA. Here the CDR3 DNA reads TGTGCCAGCAGCTCACCGGGACAGGCACCCAATGAGCAGTTCTTC. Translated: CASSSPGQAPNEQFF.

Only a few counts were recorded for this clonotype. DNA of the CDR3: TGTGCCAGCAGTTTAGCGCTCCGCACTGAAGCTTTCTTT. It translates to CASSLALRTEAFF. The chain joins TRBV12-3 or TRBV12-4 to TRBJ1-1; no definite D call. The CDR3 extends over 13 amino acids. The V end was cut by 0 bases, the J end by 4 bases, with 6 bases between.